This passage covers 28 T cell receptor beta chains from one sample sequenced in a study of cytomegalovirus exposure and HLA in healthy donors. PCR used 60 Vbeta primers and 13 Jbeta primers. The table came from immunoSEQ multiplex PCR; TCRdb's copy has only in-frame clones and leaves some out. The repertoire consists of tens of thousands of clones, with about 60% occurring once and the leading ten covering 20% to 25%. Material: PBMCs. The receptor source for this set is a man aged 45-65 years in good health and CMV-seropositive.

This chain connects TRBV28 to TRBJ1-2; no firm D call. The germline gives CDR1 MDHEN, CDR2 SYDVKM. V was cut by 2 bases and J by 5 bases, with 6 bases left in between. The CDR3 consists of 12 residues. The CDR3 region has the DNA TGTGCCAGCAGTTTAAATGAGTATGGCTACACCTTC. As protein: CASSLNEYGYTF.

The chain couples TRBV25-1 to TRBJ2-7, with TRBD1 matching 11 bases. Trimming at V came to 1 base and at J to 4 bases, leaving 3 bases not matched to a gene. Germline V lookup: CDR1 MGHDK, CDR2 SYGVNS. CDR3 size: 15 residues. The CDR3 DNA sequence: TGTGCCAGCAGTGAATCGGACAGGGGGCTTTACGAGCAGTACTTC. Translated: CASSESDRGLYEQYF.

The genes are TRBV28 and TRBJ2-7; 8 bases match TRBD2. The CDR3 extends over 14 amino acids. Per the germline V gene, CDR1 is MDHEN and CDR2 is SYDVKM. V was pared by 10 bases and J by 6 bases, with 14 bases of the junction left unmatched. CDR3 DNA: TGTGCCATTCAAGCCGGGACTAGTTTGGGCGAGCAGTACTTC. Its protein is CAIQAGTSLGEQYF.

The chain combines TRBV6-6 with TRBJ2-7; TRBD1 agrees at 10 bases. The CDR3 runs 14 residues. From germline, CDR1 is MNHNY and CDR2 SVGAGI (reference sequence). The J segment lost 1 base and the V segment lost 7 bases, leaving 4 bases of the junction unmatched. Here the CDR3 DNA reads TGTGCCAGCACCCCGGGACAGGGGTCCTACGAGCAGTACTTC. Translating it yields CASTPGQGSYEQYF.

The chain joins TRBV28 to TRBJ2-3; D may be TRBD1 (6 bases). The CDR3 is 15 residues long. Trimming left V 5 bases short and J 0 bases short, with 12 bases between. CDR1 is MDHEN and CDR2 is SYDVKM in the germline V gene. CDR3 loop: CASSPGQFSTDTQYF. The CDR3 nucleotides read TGTGCCAGCAGTCCCGGACAGTTTAGCACAGATACGCAGTATTTT. Drawing the rest from reference TRBV28 and TRBJ2-3, the complete variable domain is DVKVTQSSRYLVKRTGEKVFLECVQDMDHENMFWYRQDPGLGLRLIYFSYDVKMKEKGDIPEGYSVSREKKERFSLILESASTNQTSMYLCASSPGQFSTDTQYFGPGTRLTVL.

This clone was seen a few times. The rearrangement joins TRBV5-6 to TRBJ2-7; TRBD1 agrees at 9 bases. The germline V gene has CDR1 SGHDT and CDR2 YYEEEE. V lost 3 bases, J lost 9 bases, and 7 bases stayed unmatched. The CDR3 is made up of 13 amino acids. The CDR3 DNA reads as TGTGCCAGCAGCTCGGACAGGGGACTGGCGCAGTACTTC. Its translation is CASSSDRGLAQYF.

This clone was counted only a few times. The V call is TRBV5-1, the J call TRBJ2-5; perhaps TRBD1 as D (5 bases). CDR1 is SGHRS, CDR2 YFSETQ, per germline. The CDR3 consists of 14 residues. Trimming took off 2 bases at V and 1 base at J, with 9 bases between the two ends. CDR3 coding DNA: TGCGCCAGCAGCTTCGGACAAATCCAAGAGACCCAGTACTTC. This sequence encodes CASSFGQIQETQYF.

The V and J genes are TRBV5-6 and TRBJ1-1; 7 bases are shared with TRBD1. This CDR3 is 16 amino acids long. CDR1 and CDR2 from the germline V gene are SGHDT and YYEEEE. V shed 4 bases, J shed 0 bases, and the junction held 9 bases outside the gene matches. The CDR3 region is CASSPPGQLMNTEAFF. CDR3 coding DNA: TGTGCCAGCAGCCCGCCGGGACAGCTCATGAACACTGAAGCTTTCTTT.

In its sample, this clone is medium-sized. The rearrangement links TRBV11-3 to TRBJ2-2; D not resolved. The CDR3 has 18 residues. Germline CDR1 is SGHNT and CDR2 is YENEEA. V lost 4 bases and J 8 bases, leaving 26 bases between the germline ends. The CDR3 here is CASSSSFSPKVPGGELFF. The CDR3 DNA sequence: TGTGCCAGCAGCTCAAGCTTTAGTCCTAAAGTTCCAGGAGGGGAGCTGTTTTTT.

The CDR3 nucleotides read TGTGCCATCAGTGACAACTCCTACGAGCAGTACTTC. Translation: CAISDNSYEQYF. The V gene is TRBV10-3, the J gene TRBJ2-7; D uncertain. This CDR3 is built from 12 residues. Trimming took off 3 bases at V and 0 bases at J, with 3 bases between the two ends. Germline assignment: CDR1 ENHRY and CDR2 SYGVKD.

V gene TRBV19 combines with J gene TRBJ1-5; perhaps TRBD1 as D (6 bases). Germline V gene data show CDR1 as LNHDA and CDR2 as SQIVND (reference sequence). V lost 7 bases to trimming and J lost 9 bases, with 16 bases between them. The CDR3 sequence is 13 residues long. Here the CDR3 reads CASTTGSGGPQHF. The CDR3 region has the DNA TGTGCCAGTACCACAGGGTCCGGAGGGCCCCAGCATTTT.

The rearrangement joins TRBV30 to TRBJ1-5; unclear D gene. The CDR3 contains 15 residues. V was trimmed by 5 bases and J by 0 bases, leaving 14 bases between them. Germline V gives CDR1 GTSNPN, CDR2 SVGIG (reference sequence). CDR3 protein: CAWESGGYSNQPQHF. The CDR3 coding sequence is TGTGCCTGGGAATCCGGCGGATATAGCAATCAGCCCCAGCATTTT.

This rearrangement joins TRBV7-2 to TRBJ1-6, with D possibly being TRBD1 (6 bases). The CDR3 has 16 amino acids. Per the germline V gene, CDR1 is SGHTA and CDR2 is FQGNSA. V was shortened by 1 base and J by 7 bases, with 14 bases between the two germline ends. CDR3 amino acids: CASSLEKQGRNSPLHF. The CDR3 DNA sequence: TGTGCCAGCAGCTTAGAGAAGCAGGGGCGGAATTCACCCCTCCACTTT. The full variable domain, rest sourced from reference TRBV7-2 and TRBJ1-6, is GAGVSQSPSNKVTEKGKDVELRCDPISGHTALYWYRQSLGQGLEFLIYFQGNSAPDKSGLPSDRFSAERTGGSVSTLTIQRTQQEDSAVYLCASSLEKQGRNSPLHFGNGTRLTVT.

The chain is built from TRBV10-3 and TRBJ2-5, with a weak D call TRBD1 (5 bases). CDR1 ENHRY and CDR2 SYGVKD come from the germline V gene. The CDR3 runs to 13 residues. V was cut by 5 bases and J by 1 base, with 8 bases left in between. The CDR3 nucleotides read TGTGCCATCAGTCAACAGGTCCAAGAGACCCAGTACTTC. It is translated as CAISQQVQETQYF.

This clone has just a few counts. The chain employs TRBV19 and TRBJ2-7, with D unresolved. Looked up from germline, CDR1 is LNHDA and CDR2 is SQIVND (reference sequence). Trimming removed 11 bases at V and 3 bases at J, with 2 bases between. This CDR3 is built from 8 residues. CDR3: CAHYEQYF. In nucleotides, the CDR3 is TGTGCCCACTACGAGCAGTACTTC.

The J gene is TRBJ2-5, the V gene TRBV29-1, with 7 nucleotides matching TRBD2. Per the germline V gene, CDR1 is SQVTM and CDR2 is ANQGSEA. V lost 4 bases to trimming and J lost 1 base; unmatched junction nucleotides: 9. This CDR3 has 15 amino acids. CDR3: CSVARRLAAQETQYF. CDR3 bases: TGCAGCGTTGCCCGGAGGCTAGCGGCCCAAGAGACCCAGTACTTC.

The chain employs TRBV4-2 and TRBJ2-1; TRBD2 aligns across 10 bases. Germline V gene lookup returns CDR1 LGHNA and CDR2 YNFKEQ. With V trimmed by 4 bases and J by 6 bases, 6 bases remained unmatched. The CDR3 is 15 amino acids. The CDR3 DNA is TGTGCCAGCAGCCCCCAAGCTAGCGGGGGCAATGAGCAGTTCTTC. Its protein product is CASSPQASGGNEQFF.

This clone was seen just once. V is TRBV30 and J is TRBJ2-5; 11 bases agree with TRBD2. V shed 2 bases and J 0 bases; nucleotides not matched to a gene: 2. Germline CDR1 reads GTSNPN; CDR2 reads SVGIG (reference sequence). The length of the CDR3 is 15 residues. The CDR3 region is CAWSPGLADQETQYF. CDR3 bases: TGTGCCTGGAGTCCGGGACTAGCGGACCAAGAGACCCAGTACTTC.

This clone was observed a handful of times. This chain links TRBV29-1 with TRBJ2-1, with D unclear. Trimming left V 1 base short and J 5 bases short, with 9 bases between. CDR3 length equals 13 residues. Germline V gene sequence: CDR1 SQVTM, CDR2 ANQGSEA. CDR3 bases: TGCAGCGTTGAAGTGGCGGCGAACAATGAGCAGTTCTTC. Its protein product is CSVEVAANNEQFF.

This clone was seen a few times. The sample carries other DNA sequences with the same CDR3. The chain links TRBV30 to TRBJ1-1; D unresolved. The CDR3 is made up of 12 amino acids. From germline, CDR1 is GTSNPN and CDR2 SVGIG (reference sequence). Trimming pared 5 bases from V and 3 bases from J, leaving 10 bases between. The DNA for the CDR3 is TGTGCCTGGGGCGACCGGGACACTGAAGCTTTCTTT. Residues: CAWGDRDTEAFF.

The chain links TRBV6-5 to TRBJ2-7; a possible D gene is TRBD1 (6 bases). CDR3 length: 15 residues. V was shortened by 0 bases and J by 2 bases, with 11 bases between the two germline ends. The germline CDR1 and CDR2 sequences are MNHEY and SVGAGI. The CDR3: CASSYSRQGTYEQYF. CDR3 bases: TGTGCCAGCAGTTACTCTAGGCAGGGGACCTACGAGCAGTACTTC.

The rearrangement links TRBV11-2 to TRBJ2-5; 9 bases match TRBD1. The CDR3 runs to 15 residues. V was pared by 5 bases and J by 1 base, with 5 bases of the junction left unmatched. Germline CDR1 reads SGHAT; CDR2 reads FQNNGV. The CDR3 here is CASSTGTGSQETQYF. The CDR3 bases are TGTGCCAGCAGCACCGGGACAGGGAGCCAAGAGACCCAGTACTTC.

This clone was recorded a few times. The genes are TRBV5-6 and TRBJ2-7; D is uncertain. The CDR3 totals 12 residues. Per germline, CDR1 SGHDT and CDR2 YYEEEE. The V end was cut by 0 bases, the J end by 2 bases, with 3 bases between. CDR3 sequence reads: CASSLGAYEQYF. In DNA form, the CDR3 reads TGTGCCAGCAGCTTGGGCGCCTACGAGCAGTACTTC.

This clone was seen just once. The chain couples TRBV7-9 to TRBJ2-5; 15 bases align to TRBD2. The trim removed 3 bases at V and 1 base at J, leaving 0 bases unmatched. Looked up from germline, CDR1 is SEHNR and CDR2 is FQNEAQ (reference sequence). The CDR3 is 16 amino acids. CDR3: CASSLGLAGGQETQYF. The CDR3 DNA reads as TGTGCCAGCAGCTTGGGACTAGCGGGGGGCCAAGAGACCCAGTACTTC.

This clone has more than one count but fewer than ten. This rearrangement joins TRBV28 to TRBJ2-1; maybe TRBD1 (5 bases). Trimming took off 7 bases at V and 4 bases at J, with 17 bases between the two ends. From germline, CDR1 is MDHEN and CDR2 SYDVKM. The CDR3 has 15 amino acids. The chain's CDR3 is CASIRDRWGYNEQFF. Here the CDR3 DNA reads TGTGCCAGCATCCGTGACAGATGGGGTTACAATGAGCAGTTCTTC.

This sequence joins TRBV13 and TRBJ1-2, with 9 bases that match TRBD1. The CDR3 consists of 15 residues. The V and J ends lost 1 base and 7 bases, in that order; junction bases with no gene match: 7. Germline V lookup: CDR1 PRHDT, CDR2 FYEKMQ (reference sequence). CDR3 in amino acids: CASSLVGQGSVGYTF. The CDR3 DNA sequence: TGTGCCAGCAGCTTAGTTGGACAGGGGTCGGTTGGCTACACCTTC.

This clone appeared a single time. The gene calls are TRBV29-1 and TRBJ2-7; 7 bases fit TRBD1. Germline assignment: CDR1 SQVTM and CDR2 ANQGSEA. V shed 6 bases and J 6 bases; nucleotides not matched to a gene: 5. This CDR3 contains 11 residues. The CDR3 reads CSVWTGREQYF. CDR3 DNA: TGCAGCGTATGGACAGGTCGCGAGCAGTACTTC.

V usage is TRBV7-3 and J usage is TRBJ2-7; 9 nucleotides line up with TRBD1. The V and J ends lost 8 bases and 5 bases, in that order; junction bases with no gene match: 13. The CDR3 length is 15 residues. Germline V gene sequence: CDR1 SGHTA, CDR2 FQGTGA. CDR3 bases: TGTGCCAGCTGGTACCAGGGACAGGGTCTCCACGAGCAGTACTTC. It encodes CASWYQGQGLHEQYF.